This TCR beta chain was identified during a study of blood T cell repertoires in COVID-19 (TCRdb year 2020). Broadly, across the study: The collaborator samples originated in the United States, Italy and Spain and spanned the acute and convalescent phases of COVID-19. Samples came from the ongoing ImmuneRACE study (first 160 participants) plus 1,254 subjects from 6 global collaborators. The prospective study material was composed of cDNA or gDNA derived from T cells, B-cell-depleted T cells, or PBMCs. Where available, HLA class I and class II types were obtained from metadata supplied by the sample provider rather than from assay-based typing. The dataset comprised deeply sampled blood TCRbeta repertoires from subjects exposed to, actively infected with, or recovered from COVID-19. The repertoires were released in a freely available public database meant as a resource for research on the immune response to SARS-CoV-2. Sample metadata almost always included a de-identified subject ID, COVID-19 status, age in years and sex.

Participants in the prospective study were aged about 18 to 90 years, lived in 20 to 25 United States geographic areas, and enrolled through a virtual design. Cohort assignment in the prospective study relied on participant-reported clinical history from a screening survey and a study questionnaire. Recovered participants in ImmuneRACE Cohort 3 were defined as having two consecutive negative NP/OP PCR tests, clearance from a healthcare professional, or resolution of symptoms. Each participant in the prospective study had whole blood, serum and a nasopharyngeal or oropharyngeal swab collected by mobile phlebotomists. Participants in the prospective study had the option to provide additional blood draws and questionnaires over a roughly 2-month period. Before DNA extraction, prospective study blood samples were shipped either frozen or at room temperature. Findings and caveats that apply to the study as a whole: How much clinical and demographic metadata was included differed by source and by participant, and the metadata was provided uncurated.

Its CDR3 holds 12 amino acids, cysteine through phenylalanine. Only CDR3 DNA remains: 36 bases, in frame from the first base. At the junction V is shortened by 5 bases and J by 6 bases, with 8 bases in between. The germline V gene (reference sequence) supplies CDR1 LNHDA and CDR2 SQIVND. Notes on this clone: Its antigen target is currently unknown. Base-call qualities are not available, and no considerably larger clone is one nucleotide away.

TCRbeta CDR3 regions were amplified from genomic DNA using the immunoSEQ Assay, a bias-controlled multiplex PCR. Concerning the study's data processing: Within the assay, amplification of reference gene primers was used to estimate how many nucleated cells each sample contained. To quantify the absolute abundance of each unique TCRbeta CDR3 rearrangement, sequence reads were collapsed and filtered. For each sample, productive Simpson clonality was calculated as the square root of Simpson's diversity index over productive rearrangements. The source is immuneACCESS, and TCRdb retained only in-frame sequences with V and J called. Part of the clones is not carried over; for the studies checked, unresolved V genes explain less than half of this, and the remainder is unexplained. V and J calls and clone size are given by that table; D and trimming were obtained from the DNA. The sample contains under 200,000 clones, over 75% of them found a single time. Of the sample, more than 6.5% falls within the top ten clones.

The rearranged segments are TRBV19 and TRBJ1-5; a confident D gene designation cannot be given. The specimen sequenced was PBMCs or T cells enriched from blood (not recorded which). The receptor was derived from a woman in her forties or fifties who had recovered from COVID-19. The sequenced DNA is TGTGCCAGTAGTGCCGGTAGTCAGCCCCAGCATTTT. Translated, this gives CASSAGSQPQHF.